A selection of T cell receptor beta chains follows, all from one sample in a study of blood T cells in healthy people across ages. TCRdb fed the 5' RACE reads into MiXCR, producing one record per CDR3 protein. The data show 1,100,000 or so distinct CDR3 sequences, with 40% to 45% seen just once and 18% held by the top ten. The sequenced sample was blood. These receptors were obtained from a woman aged 55-69 years in good health. The CDR3 runs from the conserved cysteine through the conserved F or W. D genes are given only for firm matches. The size entry is marked missing in some rows and otherwise reads once, few, many or a size class.

j_gene: TRBJ2-5; d_gene: -; v_gene: TRBV28; abundance: -; CDR3aa: CASSSKGAGEWYNEQYF
j_gene: TRBJ2-3; d_gene: TRBD2; v_gene: TRBV5-1; abundance: once; CDR3aa: CASSLAGSLAGSSSTDTQYF
j_gene: TRBJ2-4; d_gene: -; v_gene: TRBV29-1; abundance: -; CDR3aa: CGVELEGREQYF
j_gene: TRBJ2-7; d_gene: -; v_gene: TRBV12-3/TRBV12-4; abundance: -; CDR3aa: CASRPGGFYEQYF
j_gene: TRBJ2-7; d_gene: TRBD1; v_gene: TRBV3-1; abundance: -; CDR3aa: CASSQRPGQGGYEQYF
j_gene: TRBJ2-7; d_gene: TRBD2; v_gene: TRBV5-1; abundance: -; CDR3aa: CASSLLTSGSEQYF
j_gene: TRBJ2-7; d_gene: -; v_gene: TRBV12-3/TRBV12-4; abundance: few; CDR3aa: CASNRGQGTYEQYF
j_gene: TRBJ2-7; d_gene: -; v_gene: TRBV12-3/TRBV12-4; abundance: few; CDR3aa: CASSPSTVSYEQYF
j_gene: TRBJ2-1; d_gene: TRBD2; v_gene: TRBV29-1; abundance: few; CDR3aa: CSVGLAGAGNEQFF
j_gene: TRBJ2-7; d_gene: -; v_gene: TRBV9; abundance: -; CDR3aa: CASSRSGPGEQYF
j_gene: TRBJ2-5; d_gene: -; v_gene: TRBV29-1; abundance: few; CDR3aa: CSVGQFKETQYF
j_gene: TRBJ1-4; d_gene: -; v_gene: TRBV7-2; abundance: -; CDR3aa: CASSLERTGSSEKLFF
j_gene: TRBJ2-1; d_gene: TRBD2; v_gene: TRBV5-1; abundance: -; CDR3aa: CASSSRLAGPYNEQFF
j_gene: TRBJ2-1; d_gene: TRBD1; v_gene: TRBV20-1; abundance: -; CDR3aa: CSARDYRGQAEQFF
j_gene: TRBJ2-1; d_gene: -; v_gene: TRBV20-1; abundance: -; CDR3aa: CSAKRGERYNEQFF
j_gene: TRBJ2-7; d_gene: TRBD2; v_gene: TRBV2; abundance: few; CDR3aa: CASRPGLAGREQYF
j_gene: TRBJ1-5; d_gene: -; v_gene: TRBV29-1; abundance: -; CDR3aa: CRFRGDQKKRGNQPQHF
j_gene: -; d_gene: TRBD2; v_gene: TRBV5-5; abundance: -; CDR3aa: CASSLSSGRVYEQYF
j_gene: TRBJ1-2; d_gene: TRBD1; v_gene: TRBV7-2; abundance: few; CDR3aa: CASSLRDSSYTF
j_gene: TRBJ2-1; d_gene: TRBD2; v_gene: TRBV20-1; abundance: -; CDR3aa: CSARGLSVVTSGRVGLDEQFF
j_gene: TRBJ1-5; d_gene: -; v_gene: TRBV20-1; abundance: -; CDR3aa: CSARGANQPQHF
j_gene: TRBJ2-3; d_gene: -; v_gene: TRBV27; abundance: -; CDR3aa: CASSFLLARGEVDTQYF
j_gene: -; d_gene: -; v_gene: TRBV29-1; abundance: once; CDR3aa: CSVEDLQRTSSYNEQYF
j_gene: TRBJ2-1; d_gene: -; v_gene: TRBV13; abundance: -; CDR3aa: CASSFSGGAQFF
j_gene: TRBJ2-3; d_gene: TRBD2; v_gene: TRBV27; abundance: -; CDR3aa: CASSLWAGDLSTDTQYF
j_gene: TRBJ1-2; d_gene: -; v_gene: TRBV4-2; abundance: few; CDR3aa: CASSQKVGAQGYTF
j_gene: TRBJ2-5; d_gene: TRBD2; v_gene: TRBV20-1; abundance: -; CDR3aa: CSAERELGETQYF
j_gene: TRBJ2-7; d_gene: -; v_gene: TRBV5-1; abundance: many; CDR3aa: CASSLGTGYEQYF
j_gene: TRBJ2-1; d_gene: -; v_gene: TRBV5-1; abundance: few; CDR3aa: CASSSAHSYNEQFF
j_gene: TRBJ2-7; d_gene: TRBD2; v_gene: TRBV20-1; abundance: -; CDR3aa: CSASQTSSYEQYF
j_gene: TRBJ2-4; d_gene: -; v_gene: TRBV6-2/TRBV6-3; abundance: once; CDR3aa: CASSTGTVDGGSDIQYF
j_gene: TRBJ2-3; d_gene: TRBD2; v_gene: TRBV6-5; abundance: -; CDR3aa: CASSFRLAGGADTQYF
j_gene: TRBJ2-3; d_gene: TRBD2; v_gene: TRBV20-1; abundance: -; CDR3aa: CSARDVWGGTDTQYF
j_gene: TRBJ2-1; d_gene: TRBD1; v_gene: TRBV6-1; abundance: -; CDR3aa: CASRGTGLGAGEQFF
j_gene: TRBJ2-1; d_gene: -; v_gene: TRBV6-6; abundance: once; CDR3aa: CASSYGVVGEQFF
j_gene: TRBJ2-1; d_gene: -; v_gene: TRBV6-2/TRBV6-3; abundance: -; CDR3aa: CASSYMAGSYNEQFF
j_gene: TRBJ2-7; d_gene: -; v_gene: TRBV21-1; abundance: few; CDR3aa: CASSTPDCEYEQYF
j_gene: TRBJ1-1; d_gene: -; v_gene: TRBV10-3; abundance: few; CDR3aa: CAIIGDGYTEAFF
j_gene: TRBJ1-6; d_gene: -; v_gene: TRBV15; abundance: many; CDR3aa: CATSRDYSPLHF
j_gene: TRBJ2-5; d_gene: TRBD2; v_gene: TRBV18; abundance: few; CDR3aa: CASSPKTSGWETQYF
j_gene: TRBJ2-1; d_gene: -; v_gene: TRBV20-1; abundance: -; CDR3aa: CSARDYSGPTYNEQFF
j_gene: TRBJ2-7; d_gene: -; v_gene: TRBV27; abundance: few; CDR3aa: CASSSPGEEGSYEQYF
j_gene: TRBJ1-6; d_gene: -; v_gene: TRBV6-6; abundance: -; CDR3aa: CASSWGTNSPLHF
j_gene: TRBJ2-7; d_gene: -; v_gene: TRBV5-8; abundance: -; CDR3aa: CASRVHPNEQYF
j_gene: TRBJ2-1; d_gene: TRBD2; v_gene: TRBV28; abundance: -; CDR3aa: CASRQAGATGNEQFF
j_gene: TRBJ2-7; d_gene: TRBD1; v_gene: TRBV2; abundance: few; CDR3aa: CASSEAAPGTGDEQYF
j_gene: TRBJ2-1; d_gene: -; v_gene: TRBV4-1; abundance: few; CDR3aa: CASSEVGQGGNEQFF
j_gene: TRBJ1-1; d_gene: TRBD1; v_gene: TRBV6-1; abundance: -; CDR3aa: CASSLGTGVGAFF
j_gene: TRBJ1-1; d_gene: TRBD1; v_gene: TRBV11-2; abundance: few; CDR3aa: CASSLGTGGPLNTEAFF
j_gene: TRBJ2-5; d_gene: TRBD1; v_gene: TRBV7-7; abundance: -; CDR3aa: CASSLDPPVGQGVGETQYF